The entry that follows covers one T cell receptor beta chain sequence. Clones were read by immunoSEQ multiplex PCR, and TCRdb kept only the in-frame ones, dropping some. The sample yields 950,000 to 1,300,000 clones, about 77% seen once. These data belong to a study of shared clonotypes between healthy human individuals. CDR3 length equals 15 residues. Germline values: CDR1 MGHDK, CDR2 SYGVNS. Losses at the gene ends were 5 bases for V and 4 bases for J; bases not matched to a gene: 5. The sample consisted of memory CD4+ T cells sorted from blood. Noted subset: CD45RA-negative fraction. The source is a man aged 18 to 29 in good health. The chain joins TRBV25-1 to TRBJ2-5, with 12 bases identical to TRBD2. CDR3 DNA: TGTGCCAGCAGTTCTAGCGGGGGGGCCCCAGAGACCCAGTACTTC. This gives the protein CASSSSGGAPETQYF.